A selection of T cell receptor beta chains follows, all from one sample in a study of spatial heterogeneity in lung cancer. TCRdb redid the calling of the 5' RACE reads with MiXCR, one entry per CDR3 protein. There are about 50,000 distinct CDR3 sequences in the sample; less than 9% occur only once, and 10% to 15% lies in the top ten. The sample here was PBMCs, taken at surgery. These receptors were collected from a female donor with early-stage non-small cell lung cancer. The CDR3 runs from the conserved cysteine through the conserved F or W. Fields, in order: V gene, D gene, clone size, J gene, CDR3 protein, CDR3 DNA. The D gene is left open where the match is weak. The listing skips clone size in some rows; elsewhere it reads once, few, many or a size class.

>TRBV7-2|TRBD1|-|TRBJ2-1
CASSSHRDRIYEQFF
TGTGCCAGCAGCTCCCACCGGGACAGAATCTATGAGCAGTTCTTC
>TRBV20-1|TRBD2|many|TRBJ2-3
CSAPLAGGFTDTQYF
TGCAGTGCCCCCCTAGCGGGGGGGTTCACAGATACGCAGTATTTT
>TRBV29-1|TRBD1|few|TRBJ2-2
CSAGTGRVGELFF
TGCAGCGCCGGGACAGGGCGGGTGGGGGAGCTGTTTTTT
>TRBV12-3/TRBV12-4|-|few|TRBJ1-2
CASSLTAWTQGQGSGGYTF
TGTGCCAGCAGTTTGACGGCCTGGACCCAAGGCCAGGGGTCCGGTGGCTACACCTTC
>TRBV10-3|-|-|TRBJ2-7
CAICGQGLIYEQYF
TGTGCCATCTGTGGGCAGGGGTTGATCTACGAGCAGTACTTC
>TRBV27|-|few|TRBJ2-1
CASSQLTPGLPFYNEQFF
TGTGCCAGCAGCCAATTAACCCCTGGACTGCCCTTCTACAATGAGCAGTTCTTC
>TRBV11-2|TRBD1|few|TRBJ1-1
CASSPTGLNTEAFF
TGTGCCAGCAGCCCGACAGGGCTAAACACTGAAGCTTTCTTT
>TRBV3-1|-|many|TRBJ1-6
CASSPTGTTNSPLHF
TGTGCCAGCAGCCCTACAGGGACCACAAATTCACCCCTCCACTTT
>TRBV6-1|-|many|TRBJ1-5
CASSEASGTRPLFGNQPQHF
TGTGCCAGCAGTGAAGCGTCAGGGACAAGGCCTCTGTTCGGCAATCAGCCCCAGCATTTT
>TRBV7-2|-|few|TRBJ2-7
CASSLSFGDYEQYF
TGTGCCAGCAGCTTATCCTTTGGGGATTACGAGCAGTACTTC
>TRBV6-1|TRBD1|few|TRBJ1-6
CASSELGQGAFSPLHF
TGTGCCAGCAGTGAACTCGGACAGGGGGCATTTTCACCCCTCCACTTT
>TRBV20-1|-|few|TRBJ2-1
CSATLPGLVIYNEQFF
TGCAGTGCGACTCTCCCGGGACTCGTAATCTACAATGAGCAGTTCTTC
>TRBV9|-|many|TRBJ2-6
CASSRPTGANVLTF
TGTGCCAGCAGCCGTCCCACTGGGGCCAACGTCCTGACTTTC
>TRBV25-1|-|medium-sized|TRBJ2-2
CASRRGLGELFF
TGTGCCAGCAGACGGGGGCTCGGGGAGCTGTTTTTT
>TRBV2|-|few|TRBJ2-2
CASSELGGGATGELFF
TGTGCCAGCAGTGAATTAGGGGGGGGCGCCACCGGGGAGCTGTTTTTT
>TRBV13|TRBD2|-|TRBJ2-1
CASSLESFRSGAYNEQFF
TGTGCCAGCAGCTTAGAATCTTTTAGAAGCGGGGCCTACAATGAGCAGTTCTTC
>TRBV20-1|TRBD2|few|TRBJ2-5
CSARLSGGYQETQYF
TGCAGTGCTAGACTTAGCGGGGGCTACCAAGAGACCCAGTACTTC
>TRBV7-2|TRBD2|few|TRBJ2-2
CASSSGLAGSGELFF
TGTGCCAGCAGCTCCGGACTAGCGGGGTCCGGGGAGCTGTTTTTT
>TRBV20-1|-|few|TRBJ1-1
CSARARGPYTEAFF
TGCAGTGCTAGAGCCAGGGGCCCTTACACTGAAGCTTTCTTT
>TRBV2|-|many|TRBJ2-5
CASSEASFSGQETQYF
TGTGCCAGCAGTGAAGCCTCCTTTTCCGGGCAAGAGACCCAGTACTTC
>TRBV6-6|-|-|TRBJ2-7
CASSYGGTDYEQYF
TGTGCCAGCAGTTACGGGGGTACTGACTACGAGCAGTACTTC
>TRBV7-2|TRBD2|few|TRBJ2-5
CASSPGTSGPQETQYF
TGTGCCAGCAGCCCAGGGACTAGCGGGCCCCAAGAGACCCAGTACTTC
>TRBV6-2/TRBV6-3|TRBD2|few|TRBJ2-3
CASSLAADVDTQYF
TGTGCCAGCAGTCTAGCGGCCGACGTTGATACGCAGTATTTT
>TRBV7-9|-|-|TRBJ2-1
CASSLRGRNEQFF
TGTGCCAGCAGCTTACGGGGGAGGAATGAGCAGTTCTTC
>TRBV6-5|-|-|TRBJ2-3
CASRIGGGLTDTQYF
TGTGCCAGCAGGATCGGTGGGGGGCTCACAGATACGCAGTATTTT
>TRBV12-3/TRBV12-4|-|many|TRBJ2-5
CASTWDFETQYF
TGTGCCAGCACTTGGGACTTTGAGACCCAGTACTTC
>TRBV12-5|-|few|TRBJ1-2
CASGLVGGVRLYGYTF
TGTGCTAGTGGTTTGGTAGGGGGGGTTCGCCTATACGGCTACACCTTC
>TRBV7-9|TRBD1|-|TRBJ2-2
CASSFTGAINTGELFF
TGTGCCAGCAGCTTTACAGGGGCCATTAACACCGGGGAGCTGTTTTTT
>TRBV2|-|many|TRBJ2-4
CASSVRRGGNIQYF
TGTGCCAGCAGTGTACGGAGGGGGGGGAACATTCAGTACTTC
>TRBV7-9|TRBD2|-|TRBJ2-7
CASSFVAGGPGQYF
TGTGCCAGCAGCTTCGTAGCGGGGGGGCCTGGACAGTACTTC
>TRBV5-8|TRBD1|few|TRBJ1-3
CASSLKGGITGNTIYF
TGTGCCAGCAGCTTGAAAGGGGGCATAACTGGAAACACCATATATTTT
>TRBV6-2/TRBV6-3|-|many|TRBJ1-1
CASSRLQGNTEAFF
TGTGCCAGCAGCCGCCTTCAGGGGAACACTGAAGCTTTCTTT
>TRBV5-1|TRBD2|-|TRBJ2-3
CASSLDQLGLAGTDTQYF
TGCGCCAGCAGCTTGGATCAATTAGGACTAGCGGGAACAGATACGCAGTATTTT
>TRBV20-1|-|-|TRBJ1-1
CSARGVGDEAFF
TGCAGTGCTAGAGGTGTAGGGGATGAAGCTTTCTTT
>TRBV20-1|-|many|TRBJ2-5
CSARKGQETQYF
TGCAGTGCTAGGAAAGGCCAAGAGACCCAGTACTTC
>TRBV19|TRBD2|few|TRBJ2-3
CASGPGGGSTDTQYF
TGTGCCAGTGGCCCCGGGGGGGGCAGCACAGATACGCAGTATTTT
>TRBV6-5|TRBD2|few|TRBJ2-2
CASTRLAKTGELFF
TGTGCCAGCACTCGACTAGCGAAAACCGGGGAGCTGTTTTTT
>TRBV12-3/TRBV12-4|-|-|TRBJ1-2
CASSLNPPGDSGYTF
TGTGCCAGCAGTTTGAACCCACCGGGTGATAGTGGCTACACCTTC
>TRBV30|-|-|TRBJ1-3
CAWSPSRGTGSGNTIYF
TGTGCCTGGAGCCCCTCTCGAGGAACCGGCTCTGGAAACACCATATATTTT
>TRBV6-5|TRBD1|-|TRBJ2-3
CASRGTGTAFATDTQYF
TGTGCCAGCAGGGGGACCGGGACAGCCTTTGCGACAGATACGCAGTATTTT
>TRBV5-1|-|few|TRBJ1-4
CASSLAAYEKLFF
TGCGCCAGCAGCTTGGCCGCGTATGAAAAACTGTTTTTT
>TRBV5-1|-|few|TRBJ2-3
CASSLEAVDTQYF
TGCGCCAGCAGCTTGGAGGCAGTCGATACGCAGTATTTT
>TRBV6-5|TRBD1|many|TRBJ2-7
CASSWDRRSYEQYF
TGTGCCAGCAGTTGGGACAGGCGCTCCTACGAGCAGTACTTC
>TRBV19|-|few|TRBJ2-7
CARKGTPLDYEQYF
TGTGCCAGAAAGGGGACACCGCTGGACTACGAGCAGTACTTC
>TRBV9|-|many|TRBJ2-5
CASSVAVRNQETQYF
TGTGCCAGCAGCGTAGCGGTCCGAAACCAAGAGACCCAGTACTTC
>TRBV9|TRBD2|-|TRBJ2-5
CASSPEPGGETQYF
TGTGCCAGCAGCCCCGAGCCGGGGGGGGAGACCCAGTACTTC
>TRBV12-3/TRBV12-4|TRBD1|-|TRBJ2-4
CASSLGQGNIQYF
TGTGCCAGCAGTTTAGGACAGGGAAACATTCAGTACTTC
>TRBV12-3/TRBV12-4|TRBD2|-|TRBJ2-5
CASSLGTSGGAETQYF
TGTGCCAGCAGTTTAGGGACTAGCGGGGGGGCTGAGACCCAGTACTTC
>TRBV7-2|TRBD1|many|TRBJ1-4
CASSSGTGLWEKLFF
TGTGCCAGCAGCTCTGGGACAGGGCTATGGGAAAAACTGTTTTTT
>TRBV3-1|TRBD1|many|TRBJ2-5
CASSQDGTGGRETQYF
TGTGCCAGCAGCCAAGACGGAACAGGGGGCAGAGAGACCCAGTACTTC
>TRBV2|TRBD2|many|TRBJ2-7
CAIDALAGDLTYEQYF
TGTGCCATCGATGCACTAGCGGGGGATCTAACCTACGAGCAGTACTTC
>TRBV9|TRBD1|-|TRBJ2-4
CASSPSPGTGNIQYF
TGTGCCAGCAGCCCTTCCCCCGGGACAGGGAACATTCAGTACTTC
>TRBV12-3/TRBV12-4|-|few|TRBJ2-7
CASSSRSGPSYEQYF
TGTGCCAGCAGTTCCCGCAGTGGACCCTCCTACGAGCAGTACTTC
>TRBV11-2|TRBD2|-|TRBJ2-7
CASTQSGGSAYEQYF
TGTGCCAGCACCCAGAGCGGGGGATCCGCCTACGAGCAGTACTTC
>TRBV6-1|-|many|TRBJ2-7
CASSEEFREFDEQYF
TGTGCCAGCAGTGAAGAGTTCAGGGAGTTCGACGAGCAGTACTTC
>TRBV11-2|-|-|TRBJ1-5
CASSLGSGRINQPQHF
TGTGCCAGCAGCTTAGGTTCGGGACGGATCAATCAGCCCCAGCATTTT
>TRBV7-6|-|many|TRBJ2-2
CASSLSKSPGELFF
TGTGCCAGCAGCTTATCCAAGTCCCCCGGGGAGCTGTTTTTT
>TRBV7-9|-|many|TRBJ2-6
CASNRKSSGANVLTF
TGTGCCAGCAATCGAAAGAGCTCTGGGGCCAACGTCCTGACTTTC
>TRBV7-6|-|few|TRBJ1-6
CASSLEDDSPLHF
TGTGCCAGCAGCTTAGAGGACGATTCACCCCTCCACTTT